These 12 T cell receptor beta chains came from one sample sequenced in a study of cytomegalovirus exposure and HLA in healthy donors. Both 60 Vbeta primers and 13 Jbeta primers went into the PCR. Using immunoSEQ multiplex PCR, the repertoire was profiled, and TCRdb retains in-frame clones only, with some absent. The sample gives 90,000 to 150,000 clones, over 75% of which show up once; roughly 1.5% is in the top ten. The source material was PBMCs. All receptors derive from a woman between 18 and 30 years old in good health and CMV-seronegative.

This chain connects TRBV4-2 to TRBJ1-1, with D possibly being TRBD1 (6 bases). Trimming stripped 5 bases from V and 2 bases from J, with 12 bases between. Germline lookup yields CDR1 LGHNA and CDR2 YNFKEQ. The CDR3 contains 14 residues. In DNA, the CDR3 is TGTGCCAGCAGCTCCAGGGGCGGAAACACTGAAGCTTTCTTT. This translates into CASSSRGGNTEAFF.

This clone was found once. The V and J genes are TRBV7-2 and TRBJ2-1; 8 positions match TRBD2. Germline-derived CDR1 and CDR2 are SGHTA and FQGNSA. The CDR3 consists of 15 residues. V shed 3 bases and J 4 bases; nucleotides not matched to a gene: 5. CDR3 coding DNA: TGTGCCAGCAGCTTTCAGGGCGGGGGGTACAATGAGCAGTTCTTC. Its protein product is CASSFQGGGYNEQFF. The full variable domain, in which reference TRBV7-2 and TRBJ2-1 provide the parts outside the CDR3, is GAGVSQSPSNKVTEKGKDVELRCDPISGHTALYWYRQSLGQGLEFLIYFQGNSAPDKSGLPSDRFSAERTGGSVSTLTIQRTQQEDSAVYLCASSFQGGGYNEQFFGPGTRLTVL.

As DNA, the CDR3 is TGTGCCAGCAGCTTAGTGAGGGTAGAGACCCAGTACTTC. Encoded protein: CASSLVRVETQYF. This sequence joins TRBV7-2 and TRBJ2-5; D is possibly TRBD2 (5 bases). The V gene lost 1 base and the J gene lost 4 bases, with 7 bases spanning the gap. The V gene's germline CDR1 is SGHTA and CDR2 FQGNSA. The length of the CDR3 is 13 residues.

V gene TRBV5-1 combines with J gene TRBJ2-1; a possible D gene is TRBD1 (6 bases). The CDR3 is made up of 16 amino acids. Germline V gives CDR1 SGHRS, CDR2 YFSETQ. Trimming cost V 0 bases and J 9 bases, with 19 bases left between them. CDR3 in amino acids: CASSLDREGVVGEQFF. The CDR3 DNA is TGCGCCAGCAGCTTGGATCGAGAGGGGGTGGTAGGTGAGCAGTTCTTC.

The chain carries TRBV7-9 and TRBJ1-1; D is possibly TRBD1 (6 bases). The CDR3 is 12 amino acids. In germline, CDR1 is SEHNR, CDR2 FQNEAQ (reference sequence). V was pared by 8 bases and J by 10 bases, with 17 bases between. CDR3 protein: CASGKEGGPAFF. In DNA, the CDR3 is TGTGCCAGCGGGAAGGAGGGGGGGCCAGCTTTCTTT.

V and J are TRBV15 and TRBJ2-2, with 11 nucleotides matching TRBD2. CDR1 LNHNV and CDR2 YYDKDF come from the germline V gene (reference sequence). CDR3 length: 19 residues. With V trimmed by 5 bases and J by 0 bases, 11 bases remained unmatched. The CDR3 bases are TGTGCCACCAGCGATACTCTGTTACTAGCGGGAGCGAACACCGGGGAGCTGTTTTTT. It codes for CATSDTLLLAGANTGELFF.

The gene calls are TRBV6-5 and TRBJ1-1, with D hard to call. Trimming took off 3 bases at V and 10 bases at J, with 12 bases between the two ends. The CDR3 covers 12 residues. Germline V CDR1 and CDR2: MNHEY, SVGAGI. The CDR3 DNA reads TGTGCCAGCAGTTATTCCAAGGGAGTAGCTTTCTTT. Residues: CASSYSKGVAFF.

This clone was seen a handful of times. This sample includes further DNA sequences coding for the same CDR3. This chain uses TRBV5-1 with TRBJ2-3; the D gene is possibly TRBD1 (6 bases). The CDR3 is 14 amino acids. V lost 0 bases, J lost 6 bases, and 11 bases lay in between. Germline V gene data show CDR1 as SGHRS and CDR2 as YFSETQ. The CDR3 DNA sequence: TGCGCCAGCAGCTTGGGCAGGGGTACGGATACGCAGTATTTT. This codes for CASSLGRGTDTQYF.

The chain combines TRBV11-2 with TRBJ1-1; TRBD1 is a possible D gene (5 bases). V was trimmed by 1 base and J by 0 bases, leaving 6 bases between them. The CDR3 has 14 residues. Germline CDR1 is SGHAT and CDR2 is FQNNGV. The CDR3 DNA reads as TGTGCCAGCAGCTTAGGGGGCATGAACACTGAAGCTTTCTTT. Encoded protein: CASSLGGMNTEAFF.

The chain has TRBV7-9 and TRBJ1-1; the D gene is possibly TRBD1 (6 bases). CDR3 length: 19 residues. Trimming left V 5 bases short and J 0 bases short, with 25 bases between. CDR1 and CDR2 (germline): SEHNR, FQNEAQ (reference sequence). The CDR3, as DNA: TGTGCCAGCAGCCGCAGGGGCGGAATTCTGACTAGCCTGAACACTGAAGCTTTCTTT. Translated, it gives CASSRRGGILTSLNTEAFF. Drawing the rest from reference TRBV7-9 and TRBJ1-1, the complete variable domain is DTGVSQNPRHKITKRGQNVTFRCDPISEHNRLYWYRQTLGQGPEFLTYFQNEAQLEKSRLLSDRFSAERPKGSFSTLEIQRTEQGDSAMYLCASSRRGGILTSLNTEAFFGQGTRLTVV.

This rearrangement joins TRBV29-1 to TRBJ1-2; maybe TRBD1 (5 bases). The CDR3 sequence is 11 residues long. CDR1 SQVTM and CDR2 ANQGSEA come from the germline V gene. V lost 7 bases and J 13 bases, leaving 19 bases between the germline ends. For the CDR3, the DNA is TGCAGCGGCTCAACCCCACGGGGGAGCACCTTC. It encodes CSGSTPRGSTF.

This clone occurred a few times. The chain joins TRBV2 to TRBJ1-3; D perhaps matches TRBD1 (5 bases). Per germline, CDR1 SNHLY and CDR2 FYNNEI. With 2 bases removed from V and 4 bases from J, the gap between germline ends came to 9 bases. The CDR3 runs 14 residues. The CDR3 region is CASSESAGGNTIYF. The CDR3 DNA follows: TGTGCCAGCAGTGAATCGGCAGGGGGAAACACCATATATTTT.